The clone carrying this T cell receptor (beta chain) was observed a few times. Its matching antigen is unknown. The data stem from a study of cytomegalovirus exposure and HLA in healthy donors. After removal of 0 bases from V and 11 bases from J, the junction contained 8 bases not matched to a gene. This CDR3 spans 14 amino acids. Germline V CDR1 and CDR2: WNHNN, SYGVQD (reference sequence). The PCR employed 60 Vbeta primers together with 13 Jbeta primers. The repertoire was sequenced with immunoSEQ multiplex PCR; TCRdb's copy has only in-frame clones and lacks some. The profile covers about 190,000 clones, with approximately 81% appearing a single time and 3.8% taken by the ten largest. General observations from the study: Prediction of most subjects' HLA-A and HLA-B alleles by TCR beta sequences was reportedly accurate.

This sequence was found in a man aged 50-60 years in good health and CMV-seronegative. The specimen sequenced was PBMCs. The chain has TRBV10-1 and TRBJ2-3; 7 bases align to TRBD1. CDR3 nucleotide sequence: TGCGCCAGCAGTGAGTCGGGACAGATTAATGAGCAGTATTTT. This gives the protein CASSESGQINEQYF.